This T cell receptor (beta chain) was documented in a study of T cells in tuberculosis. Study-level background: A South African cohort included IGRA-negative adolescents, latently infected IGRA-positive adolescents and adults with active tuberculosis. Whole-study results and caveats: Samples were chosen by availability of cryopreserved specimens.

Measured with immunoSEQ multiplex PCR; TCRdb has only the in-frame clones, and not every one. The sample includes about 45,000 clones, approximately 94% of them seen just once. Germline CDR1 reads SGHDT; CDR2 reads YYEEEE. V lost 4 bases to trimming and J lost 5 bases; unmatched junction nucleotides: 9. The CDR3 spans 16 residues. Regarding this clone: The antigen is unknown.

Sequenced material: PBMCs. The TCR sequence derives from a donor aged 5-35 years with latent tuberculosis or without tuberculosis infection. Some clones in this sample may be carry-over from other donors' samples. J is TRBJ1-5 and V is TRBV5-6; 10 bases are shared with TRBD1. CDR3 bases: TGTGCCAGCAGCACGGGGACAGGGGTCAGCGATCAGCCCCAGCATTTT. Its protein is CASSTGTGVSDQPQHF.